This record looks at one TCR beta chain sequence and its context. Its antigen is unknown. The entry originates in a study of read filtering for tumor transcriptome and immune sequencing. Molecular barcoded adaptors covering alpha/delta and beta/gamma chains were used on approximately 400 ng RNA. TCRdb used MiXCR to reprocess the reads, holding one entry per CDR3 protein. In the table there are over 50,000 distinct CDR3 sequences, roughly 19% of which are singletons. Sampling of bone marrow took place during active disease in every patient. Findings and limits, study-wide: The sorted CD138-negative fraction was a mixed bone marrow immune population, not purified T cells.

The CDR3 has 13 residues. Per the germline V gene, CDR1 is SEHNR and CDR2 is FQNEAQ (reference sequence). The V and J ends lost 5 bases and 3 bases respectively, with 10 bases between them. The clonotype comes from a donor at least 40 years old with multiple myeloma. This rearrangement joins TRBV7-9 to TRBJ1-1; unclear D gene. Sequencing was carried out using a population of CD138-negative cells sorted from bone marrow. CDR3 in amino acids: CASSPPRYTEAFF. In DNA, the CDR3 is TGTGCCAGCAGCCCCCCCCGATACACTGAAGCTTTCTTT.